This T cell receptor beta chain comes out of a study of blood T cell repertoires in COVID-19. V shed 4 bases, J shed 1 base, and the junction held 13 bases outside the gene matches. CDR3 length: 17 residues. Germline V gene sequence: CDR1 SGHRS, CDR2 YFSETQ. Generated by immunoSEQ multiplex PCR, the TCRdb table keeps only in-frame clones and is missing some. The sample has more than 40,000 clones, roughly 86% seen once. The chain couples TRBV5-1 to TRBJ1-2, with 7 bases matching TRBD1. This sequence was found in a man aged 60 to 69 with active or convalescent COVID-19. The sequencing input was peripheral blood. The CDR3 DNA sequence: TGCGCCAGCAGCAACCCTCCAGGGACAGCGTATAACTATGGCTACACCTTC. Protein product: CASSNPPGTAYNYGYTF.